Sequencing of this TCR beta chain was carried out in a study of blood T cell repertoires in COVID-19. Study at large: Researchers got acute and convalescent COVID-19 samples from the United States, Italy and Spain. PBMCs, B-cell-depleted T cells, or T cells were the source of the cDNA or gDNA that made up the material.

V was shortened by 2 bases and J by 8 bases, with 16 bases between the two germline ends. Looked up from germline, CDR1 is SGHRS and CDR2 is YFSETQ. CDR3 length equals 14 residues. In the source study's methods: Amplification from reference gene primers served as the basis for estimated nucleated cell counts. The protocol was immunoSEQ multiplex PCR, while the TCRdb copy is restricted to in-frame clones and leaves out a portion. V, J and clone size are taken as reported in that table, and D and trimming were inferred from the DNA itself. The profile shows 140,000 or so clones, 80% to 85% of them singletons.

The clonotype comes from a human donor in a cohort sampled during active COVID-19. This chain connects TRBV5-1 to TRBJ1-2, with unresolved D. Sequencing was performed on peripheral blood. CDR3 DNA: TGCGCCAGCAGCTTCAACACCGAGGCCGAGGGCTACACCTTC. It yields the protein CASSFNTEAEGYTF.